One and the same sample provided the 29 T cell receptor beta chains below, sequenced in a study of shared clonotypes between healthy human individuals. Produced via immunoSEQ multiplex PCR; TCRdb's table is partial and in-frame only. Of some 700,000 clones in the sample, less than 95% were seen once. Material: memory CD8+ T cells from PBMCs. Subset here: CD45RO+ cells pooled with CCR7-negative TemRA cells. The receptors shown here come from a man aged 18 to 30 in good health. Some clones in this sample may be carry-over from other donors' samples.

The rearrangement uses TRBV21-1 and TRBJ1-1; TRBD1 is the table's D call, not checked against the DNA. TRBV21-1 is an annotated pseudogene. This CDR3 has 16 amino acids. The CDR3 loop is CASSARGPSMNTEAFF. The CDR3 DNA reads TGTGCCAGCAGCGCCCGTGGGCCCAGTATGAACACTGAAGCTTTCTTT.

J is TRBJ1-2 and V is TRBV5-6; TRBD1 agrees at 7 bases. The germline gives CDR1 SGHDT, CDR2 YYEEEE. The V gene end was trimmed by 4 bases and the J gene end by 4 bases; junction bases not matched to a gene: 7. The CDR3 is 14 amino acids. The CDR3 sequence is CASSLKTGAYGYTF. DNA for the CDR3: TGTGCCAGCAGCCTCAAAACAGGGGCCTATGGCTACACCTTC.

In regard to this clone: Within the sample, other DNA sequences also encode this same CDR3. This chain uses TRBV7-9 with TRBJ2-7; D gene ambiguous. Deletions cut 1 base from V and 5 bases from J, with 9 bases between. This CDR3 has 13 amino acids. From germline, CDR1 is SEHNR and CDR2 FQNEAQ (reference sequence). The CDR3 DNA reads TGTGCCAGCAGCTTAGGGACCGGTGACGAGCAGTACTTC. Protein: CASSLGTGDEQYF.

The J gene is TRBJ2-7, the V gene TRBV13; perhaps D is TRBD1 or TRBD2 (5 bases each). The CDR3 runs to 14 residues. Trimming left V 8 bases short and J 4 bases short, with 18 bases between. Germline V gene sequence: CDR1 PRHDT, CDR2 FYEKMQ (reference sequence). The CDR3 protein is CASDSRGRGYEQYF. The CDR3 nucleotides read TGTGCCAGCGACTCGAGGGGCAGAGGGTACGAGCAGTACTTC.

V gene TRBV5-1 combines with J gene TRBJ1-1, with 7 bases fitting TRBD1. With 4 bases clipped from V and 6 bases from J, the junction kept 3 bases outside the gene matches. Germline-derived CDR1 and CDR2 are SGHRS and YFSETQ. The length of the CDR3 is 12 residues. This chain's CDR3 is CASSAQGPEAFF. The CDR3 nucleotides are TGCGCCAGCAGCGCACAGGGGCCTGAAGCTTTCTTT.

The chain joins TRBV5-4 to TRBJ1-1, with D unresolved. With 4 bases removed from V and 0 bases from J, the gap between germline ends came to 10 bases. This CDR3 has 14 residues. Germline values: CDR1 SGHNT, CDR2 YYREEE (reference sequence). The CDR3 loop is CASSTGAVNTEAFF. CDR3 nucleotide sequence: TGTGCCAGCAGCACGGGAGCAGTGAACACTGAAGCTTTCTTT.

The chain carries TRBV5-8 and TRBJ1-2; no clear D. The CDR3 covers 15 residues. Germline V gene sequence: CDR1 SGHTS, CDR2 YDEGEE. Trimming stripped 2 bases from V and 1 base from J, with 12 bases between. CDR3 coding DNA: TGTGCCAGCAGCTTCTGGGAGACCCTTAACTATGGCTACACCTTC. It codes for CASSFWETLNYGYTF.

In DNA form, the CDR3 reads TGTGCCAGCAGTTTCCTTATTTATAAGGGGGGGTCCCGTGGGTACGAGCAGTACTTC. This encodes CASSFLIYKGGSRGYEQYF. The chain couples TRBV28 to TRBJ2-7; the D gene is possibly TRBD2 (7 bases). Trimming took off 3 bases at V and 4 bases at J, with 28 bases between the two ends. The CDR3 consists of 19 residues. The germline V gene has CDR1 MDHEN and CDR2 SYDVKM. The whole variable domain, remainder taken from reference TRBV28 and TRBJ2-7, is DVKVTQSSRYLVKRTGEKVFLECVQDMDHENMFWYRQDPGLGLRLIYFSYDVKMKEKGDIPEGYSVSREKKERFSLILESASTNQTSMYLCASSFLIYKGGSRGYEQYFGPGTRLTVT.

The J gene is TRBJ2-2, the V gene TRBV2; D is uncertain. V lost 4 bases to trimming and J lost 1 base, with 10 bases between them. Germline loops: CDR1 SNHLY, CDR2 FYNNEI. The CDR3 sequence is 15 residues long. For the CDR3, the DNA is TGTGCCAGCAGTGTTGGCTTCATGAACACCGGGGAGCTGTTTTTT. It is translated as CASSVGFMNTGELFF.

The rearrangement uses TRBV21-1 and TRBJ2-2; the table's D call of TRBD2 was not tested on the DNA. TRBV21-1 is given as a pseudogene. The CDR3 covers 17 residues. CDR3 region: CANKKGTSGLGTGELFF. CDR3 DNA: TGTGCCAACAAGAAAGGGACTAGCGGACTTGGGACCGGGGAGCTGTTTTTT.

The chain couples TRBV29-1 to TRBJ2-7; D is unclear. The CDR3 sequence is 12 residues long. Germline-derived CDR1 and CDR2 are SQVTM and ANQGSEA. The germline V and J ends were trimmed by 5 bases and 4 bases, with 12 bases remaining between them. The CDR3 DNA sequence: TGCAGCGTTTTGAGCGTAACGTACGAGCAGTACTTC. This gives the protein CSVLSVTYEQYF.

V gene TRBV28 combines with J gene TRBJ1-1; no clear D. The CDR3 consists of 15 residues. Germline values: CDR1 MDHEN, CDR2 SYDVKM. V lost 3 bases and J 1 base, leaving 12 bases between the germline ends. The CDR3 sequence is CASSFGLVGNTEAFF. The CDR3 DNA reads TGTGCCAGCAGTTTCGGGCTTGTAGGGAACACTGAAGCTTTCTTT.

The chain employs TRBV2 and TRBJ2-7; tentative D call: TRBD1 (6 bases). The V end was cut by 9 bases, the J end by 7 bases, with 19 bases between. CDR1 is SNHLY, CDR2 FYNNEI, per germline. This CDR3 region has 13 residues. Here the CDR3 DNA reads TGTGCCAGGTATGCTTGGACAGCCCAAGAGCAGTACTTC. Translated, it gives CARYAWTAQEQYF.

The chain couples TRBV5-6 to TRBJ2-7; TRBD2 matches 8 bases. The ends lost 0 bases at V and 6 bases at J; junction bases unmatched: 5. The germline CDR1 and CDR2 sequences are SGHDT and YYEEEE. The CDR3 totals 14 residues. The CDR3 DNA is TGTGCCAGCAGCTTGGGAGCGGGAGTCGCCGAGCAGTACTTC. Translated, it gives CASSLGAGVAEQYF.

This chain uses TRBV12-5 with TRBJ2-3; a possible D gene is TRBD1 (5 bases). V lost 7 bases and J 0 bases, leaving 17 bases between the germline ends. Germline V gives CDR1 LGHNT, CDR2 FRNRAP. The CDR3 spans 16 residues. Written as DNA, the CDR3 is TGTGCTAGTGCCTGGCCAGGGCAGGAGAGCACAGATACGCAGTATTTT. Its protein is CASAWPGQESTDTQYF.

The chain links TRBV14 to TRBJ2-5, with D tentatively TRBD1 or TRBD2 (6 bases each). The CDR3 is made up of 16 amino acids. CDR1 and CDR2 (germline): SGHDN, FVKESK. Trimming shortened V by 2 bases and J by 5 bases, and 18 bases separated the two germline ends. Written as DNA, the CDR3 is TGTGCCAGCAGCCAAACCGCGCGGCTAGGGGGGGAGACCCAGTACTTC. Residues: CASSQTARLGGETQYF.

This clone appeared a single time. This chain connects TRBV21-1 to TRBJ2-1. TRBV21-1 is a pseudogene locus. This CDR3 is built from 16 residues. CDR3: CASTEILGGPHNEQFF. The DNA for the CDR3 is TGTGCCAGCACGGAAATTTTAGGGGGGCCCCACAATGAGCAGTTCTTC.

This clone appeared once. The chain recombines TRBV7-9 with TRBJ1-1; no firm D call. The CDR3 length is 14 residues. V lost 5 bases to trimming and J lost 0 bases, with 10 bases between them. Per the germline V gene, CDR1 is SEHNR and CDR2 is FQNEAQ (reference sequence). The CDR3 region is CASSGVTLNTEAFF. The DNA of the CDR3 is TGTGCCAGCAGCGGAGTGACCTTGAACACTGAAGCTTTCTTT.

In the case of this clone: Compared with germline, one end of the junction differs, possibly owing to a read error. The rearrangement links TRBV27 to TRBJ2-7; 9 positions match TRBD2. The CDR3 extends over 14 amino acids. CDR1 and CDR2 (germline): MNHEY, SMNVEV (reference sequence). This chain's CDR3 is CASSMTRWAGGLFF. DNA for the CDR3: TGTGCCAGCAGTATGACGAGGTGGGCGGGAGGGCTGTTCTTC.

J is TRBJ2-7 and V is TRBV29-1; D uncertain. The V and J ends lost 5 bases and 6 bases respectively, with 11 bases between them. This CDR3 region has 11 residues. The V gene's germline CDR1 is SQVTM and CDR2 ANQGSEA. The CDR3 nucleotides read TGCAGCGTTACGAAAAACGGCGAGCAGTACTTC. Amino acid sequence: CSVTKNGEQYF.

The J gene is TRBJ2-1, the V gene TRBV7-6, with TRBD2 matching 8 bases. The CDR3 loop spans 15 amino acids. Germline-derived CDR1 and CDR2 are SGHVS and FNYEAQ. V dropped 4 bases and J dropped 8; count of bases not matched to a gene: 10. The CDR3 nucleotides read TGTGCCAGCAGCTCCCAGCGGGAGTGGAAGGATGAGCAGTTCTTC. It translates to CASSSQREWKDEQFF.

Remarks on this clone: This CDR3 is also generated by other DNA sequences in the sample. The chain has TRBV7-2 and TRBJ2-7; 7 nucleotides align to TRBD2. Germline V gene lookup returns CDR1 SGHTA and CDR2 FQGNSA. V shed 0 bases and J 1 base; nucleotides not matched to a gene: 3. The CDR3 covers 15 residues. The CDR3 region is CASSLAGGPSYEQYF. The CDR3 DNA is TGTGCCAGCAGCTTAGCGGGAGGGCCGTCCTACGAGCAGTACTTC.

The chain recombines TRBV5-1 with TRBJ2-1; the D call may be TRBD1 or TRBD2 (5 bases each). Per the germline V gene, CDR1 is SGHRS and CDR2 is YFSETQ. With 4 bases removed from V and 4 bases from J, the gap between germline ends came to 12 bases. The CDR3 runs to 14 residues. The CDR3 loop reads CASSGGLNYNEQFF. The CDR3, as DNA: TGCGCCAGCAGCGGGGGATTAAATTACAATGAGCAGTTCTTC.

This chain connects TRBV27 to TRBJ1-1; weak D call: TRBD1 (5 bases). V was pared by 5 bases and J by 2 bases, with 18 bases between. CDR1 MNHEY and CDR2 SMNVEV come from the germline V gene (reference sequence). This CDR3 comprises 16 residues. CDR3 residues: CASSPSRTKGNTEAFF. The CDR3 nucleotides read TGTGCCAGCAGTCCTTCTCGGACAAAAGGAAACACTGAAGCTTTCTTT.

The chain joins TRBV19 to TRBJ2-7; possibly TRBD1 or TRBD2 for D (5 bases each). The germline gives CDR1 LNHDA, CDR2 SQIVND (reference sequence). The CDR3 is made up of 13 amino acids. The ends were cut back, 5 bases at V and 3 bases at J, with 11 bases in the middle. CDR3 bases: TGTGCCAGTAGTCCGGGACCCCTCTACGAGCAGTACTTC. This translates into CASSPGPLYEQYF. Complete variable domain (other parts from reference TRBV19 and TRBJ2-7): DGGITQSPKYLFRKEGQNVTLSCEQNLNHDAMYWYRQDPGQGLRLIYYSQIVNDFQKGDIAEGYSVSREKKESFPLTVTSAQKNPTAFYLCASSPGPLYEQYFGPGTRLTVT.

At least ten counts were recorded for this clone. V is TRBV7-2 and J is TRBJ1-1; D remains unclear. This CDR3 is built from 15 residues. V was clipped by 0 bases and J by 4 bases, with 12 bases between them. CDR1 and CDR2 from the germline V gene are SGHTA and FQGNSA. This chain's CDR3 is CASSLAPGPATEAFF. The CDR3 DNA reads as TGTGCCAGCAGCTTAGCCCCCGGCCCGGCCACTGAAGCTTTCTTT. The complete variable domain, with remaining parts taken from reference TRBV7-2 and TRBJ1-1, reads GAGVSQSPSNKVTEKGKDVELRCDPISGHTALYWYRQSLGQGLEFLIYFQGNSAPDKSGLPSDRFSAERTGGSVSTLTIQRTQQEDSAVYLCASSLAPGPATEAFFGQGTRLTVV.

This rearrangement joins TRBV29-1 to TRBJ2-7; 11 bases fit TRBD1. J gave up 3 bases and V 5 bases, and 3 bases lay outside the gene matches. The CDR3 is 13 amino acids. Germline CDR1 SQVTM, CDR2 ANQGSEA. This CDR3 is CSVRTGGLYEQYF. The CDR3 DNA reads as TGCAGCGTTCGGACAGGGGGCCTCTACGAGCAGTACTTC.

This chain joins TRBV4-1 and TRBJ2-7; TRBD2 matches at 12 bases. There are 20 residues in the CDR3. Germline-derived CDR1 and CDR2 are MGHRA and YSYEKL. V was clipped by 3 bases and J by 7 bases; unmatched bases: 22. The CDR3, as DNA: TGCGCCAGCAGCCAGTCCTCGGGGCAGAACCTACTAGCGGGAGGCTTAGAGCAGTACTTC. This translates into CASSQSSGQNLLAGGLEQYF.

The chain combines TRBV6-1 with TRBJ1-2, with a possible D match to TRBD1 (5 bases). The V and J ends lost 1 base and 4 bases respectively, with 13 bases between them. The CDR3 extends over 15 amino acids. Germline CDR1 is MNHNS and CDR2 is SASEGT. CDR3 sequence reads: CASSEGGRVPYGYTF. The CDR3 nucleotides read TGTGCCAGCAGTGAAGGTGGCAGGGTACCCTATGGCTACACCTTC.